These T cell receptor beta chains were read from a single sample in a study of blood T cell repertoires in COVID-19. Data came from immunoSEQ multiplex PCR; TCRdb stores just in-frame clones and leaves some out. The data contain about 100,000 clones, approximately 90% of them seen just once; the ten biggest clones take up roughly 4.2%. The sample consisted of peripheral blood. All receptors come from a human donor with COVID-19, enrolled during active disease. The donor label of this sample is uncertain. Each CDR3 is given with its conserved first and last residue. Each record gives: J gene, D gene, V gene, clone size, CDR3 protein, CDR3 DNA. The D gene is left open where the match is weak. Size is stated for part of the rows, as once, few or many counts, or as a class when the clone is expanded.

j_call: TRBJ1-2; d_call: NA; v_call: TRBV4-2; clone_size: NA; cdr3_aa: CASSQVGDYGYTF; cdr3_nt: TGTGCCAGCAGCCAAGTCGGGGACTATGGCTACACCTTC
j_call: TRBJ1-3; d_call: NA; v_call: TRBV5-6; clone_size: NA; cdr3_aa: CASSLLISDFSGNTIYF; cdr3_nt: TGTGCCAGCAGCTTGTTAATCAGCGACTTCTCTGGAAACACCATATATTTT
j_call: TRBJ2-7; d_call: TRBD1; v_call: TRBV3-1/TRBV3-2; clone_size: NA; cdr3_aa: CASSPDRGRTYEQYF; cdr3_nt: TGTGCCAGCAGCCCTGACAGGGGAAGGACCTACGAGCAGTACTTC
j_call: TRBJ2-5; d_call: NA; v_call: TRBV12-3/TRBV12-4; clone_size: NA; cdr3_aa: CASSFVGAGTQYF; cdr3_nt: TGTGCCAGCAGTTTCGTTGGGGCTGGGACCCAGTACTTC
j_call: TRBJ1-6; d_call: TRBD1; v_call: TRBV18; clone_size: NA; cdr3_aa: CASSPGQAPSPYNSPLHF; cdr3_nt: TGTGCCAGCTCACCAGGACAGGCGCCTTCTCCCTATAATTCACCCCTCCACTTT
j_call: TRBJ2-7; d_call: TRBD1; v_call: TRBV5-1; clone_size: NA; cdr3_aa: CASSLILGTGGGEQYF; cdr3_nt: TGCGCCAGCAGCTTGATTTTAGGGACAGGGGGCGGCGAGCAGTACTTC
j_call: TRBJ2-1; d_call: TRBD2; v_call: TRBV27; clone_size: NA; cdr3_aa: CASSLVAGGRNEQFF; cdr3_nt: TGTGCCAGCAGTTTAGTGGCGGGGGGGCGTAATGAGCAGTTCTTC
j_call: TRBJ2-5; d_call: TRBD1; v_call: TRBV2; clone_size: NA; cdr3_aa: CASTQGRQETQYF; cdr3_nt: TGTGCCAGCACACAGGGGAGACAAGAGACCCAGTACTTC
j_call: TRBJ2-1; d_call: TRBD2; v_call: TRBV3-1/TRBV3-2; clone_size: NA; cdr3_aa: CASSPPGLAGSEQFF; cdr3_nt: TGTGCCAGCAGCCCGCCGGGACTAGCGGGGTCTGAGCAGTTCTTC
j_call: TRBJ2-2; d_call: NA; v_call: TRBV2; clone_size: NA; cdr3_aa: CASSPGPLETGELFF; cdr3_nt: TGTGCCAGCAGTCCCGGCCCCCTAGAAACCGGGGAGCTGTTTTTT
j_call: TRBJ2-7; d_call: TRBD2; v_call: TRBV6-5; clone_size: NA; cdr3_aa: CASGTRASGSYEQYF; cdr3_nt: TGTGCCAGCGGCACCAGGGCTAGCGGGAGCTACGAGCAGTACTTC
j_call: TRBJ2-3; d_call: NA; v_call: TRBV5-1; clone_size: NA; cdr3_aa: CASSLGLDTQYF; cdr3_nt: TGCGCCAGCAGCTTGGGTCTAGATACGCAGTATTTT
j_call: TRBJ2-5; d_call: TRBD2; v_call: TRBV7-2; clone_size: NA; cdr3_aa: CASSPWGGETQYF; cdr3_nt: TGTGCCAGCAGTCCCTGGGGGGGAGAGACCCAGTACTTC
j_call: TRBJ2-1; d_call: NA; v_call: TRBV15; clone_size: NA; cdr3_aa: CATSPTTSFGFNEQFF; cdr3_nt: TGTGCCACCAGCCCCACAACTAGCTTCGGATTCAATGAGCAGTTCTTC
j_call: TRBJ2-1; d_call: NA; v_call: TRBV9; clone_size: NA; cdr3_aa: CASSVGGGGEQFF; cdr3_nt: TGTGCCAGCAGCGTAGGGGGAGGGGGTGAGCAGTTCTTC
j_call: TRBJ2-1; d_call: TRBD2; v_call: TRBV29-1; clone_size: NA; cdr3_aa: CSVPRLAGGGEQFF; cdr3_nt: TGCAGCGTTCCTCGACTAGCGGGAGGGGGCGAGCAGTTCTTC
j_call: TRBJ2-1; d_call: TRBD2; v_call: TRBV5-4; clone_size: NA; cdr3_aa: CASTERGALSYNEQFF; cdr3_nt: TGTGCCAGCACCGAGCGGGGGGCCCTCTCCTACAATGAGCAGTTCTTC
j_call: TRBJ1-4; d_call: NA; v_call: TRBV5-4; clone_size: NA; cdr3_aa: CASSPGGPEKLFF; cdr3_nt: TGTGCCAGCAGCCCCGGTGGGCCGGAAAAACTGTTTTTT
j_call: TRBJ2-4; d_call: NA; v_call: TRBV5-4; clone_size: NA; cdr3_aa: CASSLLGRVEDIQYF; cdr3_nt: TGTGCCAGCAGCCTTCTGGGGCGAGTCGAGGACATTCAGTACTTC
j_call: TRBJ2-3; d_call: NA; v_call: TRBV5-4; clone_size: NA; cdr3_aa: CASSLAGTGTDTQYF; cdr3_nt: TGTGCCAGCAGCTTGGCCGGGACTGGAACAGATACGCAGTATTTT
j_call: TRBJ2-2; d_call: NA; v_call: TRBV19; clone_size: NA; cdr3_aa: CASSRSRQATGELFF; cdr3_nt: TGTGCCAGTAGTAGATCTCGACAGGCCACCGGGGAGCTGTTTTTT
j_call: TRBJ2-2; d_call: NA; v_call: TRBV4-1; clone_size: NA; cdr3_aa: CASSARTTTGELFF; cdr3_nt: TGCGCCAGCAGCGCCCGGACAACCACCGGGGAGCTGTTTTTT
j_call: TRBJ2-7; d_call: NA; v_call: TRBV5-1; clone_size: NA; cdr3_aa: CASTSAPGISYEQYF; cdr3_nt: TGCGCCAGCACCAGCGCCCCCGGGATAAGCTACGAGCAGTACTTC
j_call: TRBJ2-5; d_call: TRBD2; v_call: TRBV24-1; clone_size: NA; cdr3_aa: CATSDFAAGGPGETQYF; cdr3_nt: TGTGCCACCAGTGATTTTGCCGCGGGAGGGCCAGGAGAGACCCAGTACTTC
j_call: TRBJ2-5; d_call: NA; v_call: TRBV30; clone_size: NA; cdr3_aa: CAWSQKGLAQVAQYF; cdr3_nt: TGTGCCTGGAGTCAAAAGGGGCTAGCGCAAGTGGCCCAGTACTTC
j_call: TRBJ2-3; d_call: NA; v_call: TRBV19; clone_size: NA; cdr3_aa: CASSIVQGTDTQYF; cdr3_nt: TGTGCCAGTAGTATAGTACAGGGCACAGATACGCAGTATTTT
j_call: TRBJ1-2; d_call: NA; v_call: TRBV9; clone_size: NA; cdr3_aa: CASSVGGAFDYGYTF; cdr3_nt: TGTGCCAGCAGCGTAGGCGGGGCATTCGACTATGGCTACACCTTC
j_call: TRBJ1-5; d_call: TRBD1; v_call: TRBV28; clone_size: NA; cdr3_aa: CASSPPTGVGQPQHF; cdr3_nt: TGTGCCAGCAGTCCCCCCACAGGGGTAGGTCAGCCCCAGCATTTT
j_call: TRBJ2-1; d_call: NA; v_call: TRBV30; clone_size: NA; cdr3_aa: CAWTPAGIGEQFF; cdr3_nt: TGTGCCTGGACTCCCGCGGGGATTGGGGAGCAGTTCTTC
j_call: TRBJ1-1; d_call: NA; v_call: TRBV5-1; clone_size: once; cdr3_aa: CASSFYPDMNTEAFF; cdr3_nt: TGCGCCAGCAGCTTCTATCCTGATATGAACACTGAAGCTTTCTTT
j_call: TRBJ2-3; d_call: TRBD1; v_call: TRBV5-6; clone_size: NA; cdr3_aa: CASSTVSTGLTDTQYF; cdr3_nt: TGTGCCAGCAGCACGGTCTCGACAGGGCTGACAGATACGCAGTATTTT
j_call: TRBJ1-1; d_call: TRBD1; v_call: TRBV7-3; clone_size: NA; cdr3_aa: CASSLDGQGAGGTEAFF; cdr3_nt: TGTGCCAGCAGCTTAGACGGACAGGGGGCCGGAGGGACTGAAGCTTTCTTT
j_call: TRBJ1-2; d_call: NA; v_call: TRBV21-1; clone_size: NA; cdr3_aa: CASSKAPRVGLNYGYTF; cdr3_nt: TGTGCCAGCAGCAAAGCCCCCAGGGTGGGCTTAAACTATGGCTACACCTTC
j_call: TRBJ2-1; d_call: TRBD2; v_call: TRBV29-1; clone_size: NA; cdr3_aa: CRGGGGSSYNEQFF; cdr3_nt: TGCCGCGGGGGGGGCGGGAGCTCCTACAATGAGCAGTTCTTC
j_call: TRBJ1-2; d_call: NA; v_call: TRBV12-3/TRBV12-4; clone_size: few; cdr3_aa: CASSLGTDYGYTF; cdr3_nt: TGTGCCAGCAGTTTGGGCACAGACTATGGCTACACCTTC
j_call: TRBJ1-5; d_call: NA; v_call: TRBV28; clone_size: NA; cdr3_aa: CASSLDNNQPQHF; cdr3_nt: TGTGCCAGCAGTCTGGACAACAATCAGCCCCAGCATTTT
j_call: TRBJ1-2; d_call: NA; v_call: TRBV6-5; clone_size: NA; cdr3_aa: CASQGYYGYTF; cdr3_nt: TGTGCCAGCCAGGGATACTATGGCTACACCTTC
j_call: TRBJ2-5; d_call: TRBD1; v_call: TRBV11-2; clone_size: large; cdr3_aa: CATTLGQGTRKTQYF; cdr3_nt: TGTGCCACCACCTTAGGACAGGGGACAAGAAAGACCCAGTACTTC
j_call: TRBJ1-2; d_call: NA; v_call: TRBV20-1; clone_size: NA; cdr3_aa: CSAPEDYGYTF; cdr3_nt: TGCAGTGCACCCGAGGACTATGGCTACACCTTC
j_call: TRBJ1-4; d_call: TRBD1; v_call: TRBV4-1; clone_size: once; cdr3_aa: CASSLWIGTGGREKLFF; cdr3_nt: TGCGCCAGCAGCCTATGGATCGGGACAGGGGGAAGAGAAAAACTGTTTTTT
j_call: TRBJ1-2; d_call: NA; v_call: TRBV2; clone_size: NA; cdr3_aa: CASSDKHTNYGYTF; cdr3_nt: TGTGCCAGCAGTGATAAACACACTAACTATGGCTACACCTTC
j_call: TRBJ1-3; d_call: NA; v_call: TRBV5-1; clone_size: NA; cdr3_aa: CASSELERGSGNTIYF; cdr3_nt: TGCGCCAGCAGCGAGCTGGAAAGGGGCTCTGGAAACACCATATATTTT
j_call: TRBJ2-7; d_call: NA; v_call: TRBV24-1; clone_size: NA; cdr3_aa: CATSDPTAEGTYEQYF; cdr3_nt: TGTGCCACCAGTGACCCAACCGCGGAGGGGACCTACGAGCAGTACTTC
j_call: TRBJ1-1; d_call: NA; v_call: TRBV28; clone_size: NA; cdr3_aa: CASSLWDSEAFF; cdr3_nt: TGTGCCAGCAGTTTATGGGACAGTGAAGCTTTCTTT
j_call: TRBJ1-2; d_call: NA; v_call: TRBV5-6; clone_size: NA; cdr3_aa: CASSFSNYGYTF; cdr3_nt: TGTGCCAGCAGCTTCAGTAACTATGGCTACACCTTC
j_call: TRBJ1-1; d_call: TRBD1; v_call: TRBV6-5; clone_size: NA; cdr3_aa: CASSTGVVTEAFF; cdr3_nt: TGTGCCAGCAGTACAGGGGTGGTGACTGAAGCTTTCTTT
j_call: TRBJ1-2; d_call: TRBD1; v_call: TRBV10-3; clone_size: once; cdr3_aa: CAIRAGTGLYGYTF; cdr3_nt: TGTGCCATCAGAGCCGGGACAGGGCTCTATGGCTACACCTTC
j_call: TRBJ2-1; d_call: NA; v_call: TRBV29-1; clone_size: NA; cdr3_aa: CSGRREANEQFF; cdr3_nt: TGCAGCGGCCGCAGGGAGGCAAATGAGCAGTTCTTC
j_call: TRBJ2-4; d_call: TRBD1; v_call: TRBV19; clone_size: NA; cdr3_aa: CASSIHPGTGANIQYF; cdr3_nt: TGTGCCAGTAGTATTCACCCCGGGACAGGGGCAAACATTCAGTACTTC
j_call: TRBJ1-3; d_call: NA; v_call: TRBV19; clone_size: NA; cdr3_aa: CASSIFAGGESSGNTIYF; cdr3_nt: TGTGCCAGTAGTATTTTCGCTGGGGGCGAGAGCTCTGGAAACACCATATATTTT
j_call: TRBJ1-4; d_call: NA; v_call: TRBV18; clone_size: NA; cdr3_aa: CASSPGGSNEKLFF; cdr3_nt: TGTGCCAGCTCACCAGGAGGGAGTAATGAAAAACTGTTTTTT
j_call: TRBJ2-2; d_call: NA; v_call: TRBV27; clone_size: NA; cdr3_aa: CASSLNTGIDTGELFF; cdr3_nt: TGTGCCAGCAGTTTAAACACAGGGATTGACACCGGGGAGCTGTTTTTT
j_call: TRBJ1-2; d_call: NA; v_call: TRBV6-5; clone_size: NA; cdr3_aa: CASTDPGSGGYTF; cdr3_nt: TGTGCCAGCACCGACCCGGGAAGTGGTGGCTACACCTTC
j_call: TRBJ2-7; d_call: NA; v_call: TRBV11-2; clone_size: NA; cdr3_aa: CASSKGQTLYSYEQYF; cdr3_nt: TGTGCCAGCAGCAAAGGACAGACCTTATACTCCTACGAGCAGTACTTC